This T cell receptor beta chain came from a study of T cells in Graves' hyperthyroidism and ophthalmopathy. RNA transcripts were the template for amplifying TCR beta CDR3 regions. First-round RT-PCR targeting the TCR CDR3 was performed with the HTBI primer set. TCRdb called the multiplex PCR reads again in MiXCR, with one record for every CDR3 protein. Of under 200,000 distinct CDR3 sequences in the sample, 9.4% are singletons; the top ten hold approximately 24%. Blood was drawn at first hyperthyroidism diagnosis, before any ophthalmopathy symptoms. Sequencing was done on a sample of blood. This sequence was found in a young woman with Graves' hyperthyroidism that later progressed to Graves' ophthalmopathy.

CDR3 loop: CASSQDAGATYNEQFF. The CDR3 region has the DNA TGTGCCAGCAGCCAAGATGCGGGAGCGACCTACAATGAGCAGTTCTTC. The V and J genes are TRBV14 and TRBJ2-1; 7 bases are a match to TRBD2. This CDR3 has 16 residues. Germline V CDR1 and CDR2: SGHDN, FVKESK. V trimming: 0 bases; J trimming: 2 bases; junction bases outside the gene matches: 4.